This T cell receptor beta chain is drawn from a study of regulatory T cells in long-lasting Graves disease (dated by TCRdb to about 2021). Regarding the complete study: Newly diagnosed Graves' disease patients had taken antithyroid drugs for less than 3 months. Persistent Graves' disease patients were compared with newly diagnosed Graves' disease patients by peripheral blood TCR sequencing and RNA sequencing. The study took place in China and was registered as a clinical trial. TCR sequencing covered some 13 persistent and roughly 20 newly diagnosed Graves' disease patients, around 35 samples in total.

This specimen's time point label, per the study, means: newly diagnosed GD, antithyroid drugs for less than 3 months. RNA was extracted from PBMCs in TRIzol for both TCR sequencing and RNA sequencing. The diagnosis of Graves' disease was made according to American Thyroid Association guidelines. Patients for the study were recruited at an endocrinology department in Xi'an, China. Each patient gave about 10 milliliters of peripheral blood, collected in an EDTA anticoagulant tube. Ficoll Paque Plus density gradient separation was used to isolate PBMCs, and no further T cell sorting was done. An Agilent 2100 Bioanalyzer and agarose gel were used to check RNA quality, and a NanoDrop 2000 was used to measure RNA concentration. Many counts were recorded for this clonotype. What this receptor recognizes is not known. No qualities accompany the bases; no much larger clone lies one base away. Libraries were made using multiplex PCR. TCRdb names Illumina HiSeq 4000 as the instrument used. TCR beta libraries were built with iRepertoire HTBI primers and Arm-PCR amplification of CDR3 regions. Before sequencing, the PCR products underwent gel purification. Concerning the study's data processing: Gene usage analysis of CDR3 amino acid clonotypes used the roughly 60 TRBV and about 15 TRBJ segments found across samples. COPE and FqMerger were used to merge filtered high-quality paired reads into contigs. BLAST was used to align contigs to IMGT TRBV, TRBD and TRBJ reference genes, and CDR3 was defined according to IMGT. Highly expanded clones were defined as clonotypes with a frequency above 0.1%. Repertoire diversity was measured by Shannon entropy, and V-J evenness by the Gini coefficient. A clonotype found in more than one individual was treated as public. TCRdb trimmed the raw reads at Q25, called clones with MiXCR and kept productive beta chains. CDR3 protein duplicates are merged, each entry listing the most common genes and DNA. TCRdb, not the authors, supplied the V and J calls. The sample contains 560,000 or so distinct CDR3 sequences, roughly 16% of them found a single time. Jointly, the top ten make up 9.5% to 15% of the sample.

The full study reports these points: Preferential use of TRBV28, TRBJ1-2 and TRBJ2-5 was observed in persistent disease, whereas TRBV20-1 and TRBJ2-1 were favored in newly diagnosed disease. Only the TCR beta chain was sequenced and analyzed. More public clonotypes were shared among persistent patients (around 3,000) than among newly diagnosed patients (roughly 1,000). Compared with newly diagnosed patients, patients with persistent Graves' disease had lower TCR Shannon entropy and fewer highly expanded clones, which suggests clonal expansion. The authors acknowledged the small sample size as a limitation that may reduce accuracy. Only peripheral blood was studied, because thyroid tissue, the primary lesion, was inaccessible.

V gives up 0 bases and J gives up 3 bases, and the segment between their germline ends measures 13 bases. CDR1 and CDR2, per the germline V gene, are SGHDN and FVKESK. The CDR3 holds 16 amino acids from the cysteine to the phenylalanine. The kept DNA is CDR3 alone, 48 bases in frame from the first base. This sample also belongs to another study, concerning T cells in Graves' hyperthyroidism and ophthalmopathy. As that second study puts it: A patient counted as having stable Graves' hyperthyroidism if no progression to ophthalmopathy occurred over 18 months of follow-up. Hyperthyroidism patients were aged 18 to 65 years and newly diagnosed, with disease duration of less than 2 months. Exclusion was applied to patients with uncontrolled infections, other autoimmune diseases, pregnancy or lactation. Diagnoses were based on clinical symptoms, serum thyroxine and TRAb, thyroid ultrasound and orbital computed tomography. The first round of RT-PCR for the TCR CDR3 was performed with the HTBI primer set and the Qiagen OneStep RT-PCR kit. Blood samples also contained most of the expanded thyroid clonotypes (frequency above 0.001), which suggests that blood repertoires may reflect thyroid immune responses. In cross-validation, a model built on a 13 V-J signature told ophthalmopathy apart from stable hyperthyroidism with approximately 90% sensitivity and 81% to 82% specificity, and in testing the same model reached 80%/75%. In validation, progression to ophthalmopathy was predicted by the model with 70.59% sensitivity and 72% to 80% specificity, a median of roughly 6.4 months before onset. TCR V-J signatures able to tell the groups apart were searched for in a discovery cohort of 95 to 100 patients, of whom more than 40 had Graves' ophthalmopathy and roughly 57 had stable Graves' hyperthyroidism. Prospective prediction of ophthalmopathy was tested in an independent validation cohort of 18 to 20 hyperthyroidism patients and around 16 patients who later progressed to ophthalmopathy. For training and testing, the 100 or so patients in the discovery cohort were randomly divided in a 7:3 ratio. In more than five Graves' hyperthyroidism patients, the study also compared T-cell repertoires from thyroid tissue with T-cell repertoires from blood. After blood sampling, hyperthyroidism patients were treated with methimazole at a starting dose of 30 mg daily, and ophthalmopathy patients were treated with high-dose intravenous methylprednisolone. Libraries were constructed in a second round of multiplex PCR, after which size selection and purification were carried out. Sequencing of the libraries was done on an Illumina HiSeq2000 using paired-end 100 bp reads. SOAPnuke was used to process the raw data, throwing out any read that contained adapters or uncalled bases, had a mean Phred below 15, or lacked an exact constant-primer or identifier match. COPE v1.2.5 was used to merge high-quality paired reads, and clonotypes were defined as unique nucleotide sequences. MiTCR v1.1 was used to align the clonotypes against IMGT TRBV, TRBD and TRBJ reference segments. Only V-J combinations with frequency above 0.0001, covering roughly 99% of repertoires, were analysed. A TCS score was defined as the ratio of F50 (clonal expansion) to E x V (chaos), with BLOSUM62-based TCRdist applied between CDR3 peptides within each V-J. Welch's t-statistics and random forest reduced fewer than 600 V-J features to 13, which were used in a naive Bayes classifier (R e1071). No statistical method was used to fix the sample size in advance, and group allocation was not hidden from the investigators. The paper reports TCR Vbeta CDR3 sequencing of 130 to 150 peripheral blood samples: approximately 43 ophthalmopathy, approximately 74 hyperthyroidism and around 17 progressor patients.

Recombination linked TRBV14 to TRBJ2-3; the best D guess is TRBD1, with 6 bases matching. This clonotype was sampled from a man younger than 35 with Graves disease. Donor details come from another sample of the same person, matched by shared clones. The sample here was peripheral blood mononuclear cells (PBMCs), taken at new diagnosis, from a patient treated with antithyroid drugs. The CDR3 reads CASSQDGLRGTDTQYF. The sequenced DNA is TGTGCCAGCAGCCAAGACGGCCTGAGGGGGACAGATACGCAGTATTTT.